A selection of T cell receptor beta chains follows, all from one sample in a study of Graves' ophthalmopathy and Graves' hyperthyroidism. TCRdb re-analysed the multiplex PCR reads in MiXCR, keeping a single row per CDR3 protein. This table holds about 1.1 million distinct CDR3 sequences, 35% to 40% found once. The sequencing sample was made of peripheral blood or thyroid tissue (not recorded which). These receptor sequences come from an adult man with Graves' hyperthyroidism. The CDR3 runs from the conserved cysteine through the conserved F or W. The D gene is left open where the match is weak. The size field is filled for only some rows; it gives once, few, many or a size class.

j_call	clone_size	d_call	v_call	cdr3_aa	cdr3_nt
TRBJ2-5	many	TRBD2	TRBV7-8	CASRKTRTSGNQETQYF	TGTGCCAGCAGAAAGACTCGGACTAGCGGGAACCAAGAGACCCAGTACTTC
TRBJ2-7	-	TRBD2	TRBV5-1	CASSLGWASGSDTYEQYF	TGCGCCAGCAGCCTGGGGTGGGCTAGCGGGAGTGATACCTACGAGCAGTACTTC
TRBJ1-2	few	-	TRBV15	CATSSFRVYGYTF	TGTGCCACCAGCAGTTTCAGGGTCTATGGCTACACCTTC
TRBJ2-5	-	-	TRBV7-9	CASSIWGTGTKETQYF	TGTGCCAGCAGCATATGGGGCACAGGGACCAAAGAGACCCAGTACTTC
TRBJ1-1	-	TRBD1	TRBV7-8	CASSLAGTGGKNTEAFF	TGTGCCAGCAGCTTAGCAGGGACAGGGGGAAAAAACACTGAAGCTTTCTTT
TRBJ1-5	-	-	TRBV12-3/TRBV12-4	CASSPKLLRRGPSDQPQHF	TGTGCCAGCAGTCCGAAACTGCTTCGCCGGGGGCCGTCGGATCAGCCCCAGCATTTT
TRBJ1-2	few	TRBD1	TRBV10-3	CATNPWDSYGYTF	TGTGCCACCAACCCATGGGACAGCTATGGCTACACCTTC
TRBJ1-5	-	-	TRBV24-1	CASSSEENQPQHF	TGTGCCAGCAGTTCGGAAGAGAATCAGCCCCAGCATTTT
TRBJ1-5	-	-	TRBV5-8	CASSPLRQSYSNQPQHF	TGTGCCAGCAGCCCGCTTCGCCAGTCTTATAGCAATCAGCCCCAGCATTTT
TRBJ2-5	-	-	TRBV9	CASSVDTLRGETQYF	TGTGCCAGCAGTGTAGACACCCTCCGGGGTGAGACCCAGTACTTC